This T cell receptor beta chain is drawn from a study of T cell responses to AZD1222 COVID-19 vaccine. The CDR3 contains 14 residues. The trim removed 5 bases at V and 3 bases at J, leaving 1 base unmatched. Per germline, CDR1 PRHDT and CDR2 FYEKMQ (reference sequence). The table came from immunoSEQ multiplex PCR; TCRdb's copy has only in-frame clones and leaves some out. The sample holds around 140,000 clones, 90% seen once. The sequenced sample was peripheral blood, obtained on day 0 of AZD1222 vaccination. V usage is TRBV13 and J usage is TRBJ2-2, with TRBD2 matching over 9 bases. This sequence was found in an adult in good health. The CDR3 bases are TGTGCCAGCAGCCGACTAGCGGACACCGGGGAGCTGTTTTTT. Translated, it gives CASSRLADTGELFF. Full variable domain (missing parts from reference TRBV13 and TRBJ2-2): AAGVIQSPRHLIKEKRETATLKCYPIPRHDTVYWYQQGPGQDPQFLISFYEKMQSDKGSIPDRFSAQQFSDYHSELNMSSLELGDSALYFCASSRLADTGELFFGEGSRLTVL.